This T cell receptor (beta chain) was found in a study of blood T cell repertoires in COVID-19. Study-wide context: Samples representing acute and convalescent COVID-19 were sourced from the United States, Italy and Spain. The analysed material was cDNA or gDNA that came from T cells, B-cell-depleted T cells, or PBMCs.

In the original analysis: Scientists estimated how many nucleated cells there were by amplifying reference gene primers. The repertoire was sequenced with immunoSEQ multiplex PCR; TCRdb's copy has only in-frame clones and lacks some. The V and J calls and clone size were taken over from that table, and D and trimming were inferred from the DNA. The repertoire has roughly 61,000 clones, about 85% of them found once; the top ten carry around 5.1%. CDR1 is ENHRY and CDR2 is SYGVKD in the germline V gene. V lost 0 bases and J lost 6, with 14 bases in between. CDR3 length: 16 residues. Input material: peripheral blood. The chain links TRBV10-3 to TRBJ2-2, with TRBD2 as a possible D gene (5 bases). This clonotype was obtained from a man aged 35 to 55 with active COVID-19. CDR3 residues: CAISESGGPGAGELFF. DNA for the CDR3: TGTGCCATCAGTGAGTCGGGCGGTCCCGGGGCCGGGGAGCTGTTTTTT.